A single sample is the source of the 15 T cell receptor beta chains below, sequenced in a study of OX40 agonist ivuxolimab in advanced cancers. Here immunoSEQ multiplex PCR was the method, and the copy in TCRdb shows in-frame clones only, minus some. Of 30,000 to 40,000 clones detected, roughly 80% appear once; the ten largest clones hold about 19%. Sample: CD4+ or CD8+ T cells sorted from blood, taken in a trial of the OX40 agonist ivuxolimab. The receptors stem from an adult with an advanced solid tumor such as melanoma, head and neck, liver or kidney cancer.

This chain links TRBV4-1 with TRBJ2-3; D is possibly TRBD2 (6 bases). The CDR3 is made up of 16 amino acids. From germline, CDR1 is MGHRA and CDR2 YSYEKL. The V end lost 1 base, the J end lost 2 bases, and 13 bases lay between the germline ends. As DNA, the CDR3 is TGCGCCAGCAGCCAAGCGAATAGCGGATTCACAGATACGCAGTATTTT. Translated: CASSQANSGFTDTQYF.

This chain uses TRBV9 with TRBJ2-1; D tentatively reads TRBD1 or TRBD2 (7 bases each). The CDR3 totals 15 residues. Germline V gene sequence: CDR1 SGDLS, CDR2 YYNGEE. V shed 3 bases and J shed 14 bases, with 24 bases lying between them. This chain's CDR3 is CASSGGLPGQREEFF. CDR3 nucleotide sequence: TGTGCCAGCAGCGGTGGTCTACCGGGACAGCGGGAAGAGTTCTTC.

This sequence joins TRBV4-1 and TRBJ1-2; D gene uncertain. V lost 3 bases to trimming and J lost 3 bases, with 20 bases between them. From germline, CDR1 is MGHRA and CDR2 YSYEKL. This CDR3 region has 17 residues. For the CDR3, the DNA is TGCGCCAGCAGCCACCACTTCTCTCGACGGAAAGACTATGGCTACACCTTC. Its protein is CASSHHFSRRKDYGYTF.

The rearrangement links TRBV6-5 to TRBJ2-1, with D perhaps TRBD2 (6 bases). Germline loops: CDR1 MNHEY, CDR2 SVGAGI. The CDR3 loop spans 15 amino acids. Between the trimmed V and J ends, which lost 7 bases and 3 bases, there was a span of 16 bases. The CDR3 here is CASTRFGGNYNEQFF. For the CDR3, the DNA is TGTGCCAGCACGAGGTTTGGCGGGAACTACAATGAGCAGTTCTTC.

The CDR3 reads CANLPPAGLDSNQPQHF. The DNA for the CDR3 is TGCGCCAACCTTCCTCCCGCAGGGCTGGATAGCAATCAGCCCCAGCATTTT. This chain connects TRBV4-1 to TRBJ1-5, with D possibly matching TRBD1 (5 bases). The V and J ends lost 10 bases and 0 bases respectively, with 22 bases between them. Per the germline V gene, CDR1 is MGHRA and CDR2 is YSYEKL. The CDR3 is 17 amino acids.

This clone was observed a single time. In DNA, the CDR3 is TGCGCCAGCAGCCCCGACGAGGGGGACTATGGCTACACCTTC. Its protein product is CASSPDEGDYGYTF. The rearrangement links TRBV5-1 to TRBJ1-2; TRBD1 is a possible D gene (6 bases). V gave up 4 bases and J gave up 3 bases, with 13 bases separating them. This CDR3 comprises 14 residues. CDR1 is SGHRS, CDR2 YFSETQ, per germline.

The chain joins TRBV2 to TRBJ1-1; 8 positions match TRBD1. There are 17 residues in the CDR3. CDR1 and CDR2 from the germline V gene are SNHLY and FYNNEI. V lost 0 bases to trimming and J lost 5 bases; unmatched junction nucleotides: 11. As DNA, the CDR3 is TGTGCCAGCAGTGAAGCGCTTGGGAGGACAGGGCGAACTGAAGCTTTCTTT. Its translation: CASSEALGRTGRTEAFF.

This clone was observed a single time. This chain joins TRBV7-3 and TRBJ2-2, with 9 bases identical to TRBD1. The length of the CDR3 is 14 residues. Losses at the gene ends were 3 bases for V and 4 bases for J; bases not matched to a gene: 0. Germline V CDR1 and CDR2: SGHTA, FQGTGA. In DNA form, the CDR3 reads TGTGCCAGCAGCTTGGACAGGGGCACCGGGGAGCTGTTTTTT. This sequence encodes CASSLDRGTGELFF.

The genes are TRBV7-8 and TRBJ1-4; D not certain. Trimming left V 5 bases short and J 0 bases short, with 16 bases between. Germline loops: CDR1 SGHVS, CDR2 FQNEAQ. This CDR3 region has 17 residues. The DNA for the CDR3 is TGTGCCAGCAGCCGCGGACGGTTCCTTGCAACTAATGAAAAACTGTTTTTT. It encodes CASSRGRFLATNEKLFF.

This chain joins TRBV7-9 and TRBJ2-7; D is uncertain. This CDR3 spans 13 amino acids. The V end was cut by 4 bases, the J end by 7 bases, with 14 bases between. Germline V CDR1 and CDR2: SEHNR, FQNEAQ (reference sequence). CDR3 protein: CASSSGPPWEQYF. CDR3 sequence (DNA): TGTGCCAGCAGCTCCGGGCCCCCTTGGGAGCAGTACTTC.

This clone was recorded only once. The rearrangement uses TRBV28 and TRBJ1-2; D is undetermined. This CDR3 is 13 amino acids long. Per germline, CDR1 MDHEN and CDR2 SYDVKM. Trimming pared 7 bases from V and 3 bases from J, leaving 12 bases between. DNA for the CDR3: TGTGCCAGCACCCCCATTCGGGACTATGGCTACACCTTC. Amino acids: CASTPIRDYGYTF.

The V call is TRBV5-1, the J call TRBJ2-2, with no clear D. The CDR3 runs to 14 residues. V lost 7 bases and J 1 base, leaving 11 bases between the germline ends. Germline CDR1 SGHRS, CDR2 YFSETQ. CDR3 nucleotide sequence: TGCGCCAGCGCCTCAGGTTTGAACACCGGGGAGCTGTTTTTT. It translates to CASASGLNTGELFF.

The V call is TRBV4-1, the J call TRBJ2-7; TRBD2 matches at 10 bases. The CDR3 extends over 15 amino acids. CDR1 MGHRA and CDR2 YSYEKL come from the germline V gene. Trimming took 3 bases from V and 3 from J; bases not matched to a gene: 5. The CDR3 region is CASSQGTSADYEQYF. For the CDR3, the DNA is TGCGCCAGCAGCCAGGGGACTAGCGCCGACTACGAGCAGTACTTC.

The V gene is TRBV4-2, the J gene TRBJ2-2, with 8 positions matching TRBD2. Trimming cost V 0 bases and J 5 bases; bases outside gene matches: 17. The CDR3 spans 20 residues. Germline CDR1 is LGHNA and CDR2 is YNFKEQ. The CDR3 loop reads CASSQERGVRVAVKTGELFF. The CDR3 DNA reads TGTGCCAGCAGCCAAGAGCGGGGGGTACGGGTGGCCGTGAAAACCGGGGAGCTGTTTTTT.

This rearrangement joins TRBV5-4 to TRBJ2-3, with 9 nucleotides matching TRBD2. With V trimmed by 5 bases and J by 4 bases, 8 bases remained unmatched. This CDR3 spans 15 amino acids. Germline CDR1 and CDR2: SGHNT and YYREEE (reference sequence). CDR3 DNA sequence: TGTGCCAGCAGGGCCAGTAGCGGGAGTCCAGATACGCAGTATTTT. This codes for CASRASSGSPDTQYF.